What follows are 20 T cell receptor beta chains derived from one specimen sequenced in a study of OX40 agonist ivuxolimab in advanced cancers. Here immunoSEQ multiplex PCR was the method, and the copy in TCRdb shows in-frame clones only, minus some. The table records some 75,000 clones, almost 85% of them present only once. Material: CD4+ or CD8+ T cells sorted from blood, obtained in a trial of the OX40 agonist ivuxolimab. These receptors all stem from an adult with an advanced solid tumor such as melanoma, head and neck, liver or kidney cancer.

Written as DNA, the CDR3 is TGCGCCAGCAGCTCCTTACCGTACACTGAAGCTTTCTTT. As protein: CASSSLPYTEAFF. The chain joins TRBV5-1 to TRBJ1-1; D gene ambiguous. The CDR3 is 13 amino acids. Germline assignment: CDR1 SGHRS and CDR2 YFSETQ. Trimming cost V 3 bases and J 3 bases, with 9 bases left between them.

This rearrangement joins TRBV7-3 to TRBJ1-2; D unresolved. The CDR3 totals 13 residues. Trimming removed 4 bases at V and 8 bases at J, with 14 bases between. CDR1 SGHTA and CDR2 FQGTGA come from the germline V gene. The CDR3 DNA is TGTGCCAGCAGCTCACTTTTCACTGGGGGCTACACCTTC. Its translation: CASSSLFTGGYTF. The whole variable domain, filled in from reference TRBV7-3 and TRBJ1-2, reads GAGVSQTPSNKVTEKGKYVELRCDPISGHTALYWYRQSLGQGPEFLIYFQGTGAADDSGLPNDRFFAVRPEGSVSTLKIQRTERGDSAVYLCASSSLFTGGYTFGSGTRLTVV.

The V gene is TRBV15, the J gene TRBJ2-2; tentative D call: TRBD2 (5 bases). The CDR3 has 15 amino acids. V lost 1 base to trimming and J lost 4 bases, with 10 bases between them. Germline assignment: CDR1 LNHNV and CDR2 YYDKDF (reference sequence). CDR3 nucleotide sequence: TGTGCCACCAGCAGAGGAGGGCCGAGCACCGGGGAGCTGTTTTTT. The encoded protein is CATSRGGPSTGELFF.

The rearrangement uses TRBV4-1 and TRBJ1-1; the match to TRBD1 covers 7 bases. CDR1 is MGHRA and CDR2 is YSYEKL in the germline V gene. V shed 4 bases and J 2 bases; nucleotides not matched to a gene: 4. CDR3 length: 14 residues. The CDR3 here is CASSLGTVNTEAFF. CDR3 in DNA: TGCGCCAGCAGCCTCGGGACAGTCAACACTGAAGCTTTCTTT.

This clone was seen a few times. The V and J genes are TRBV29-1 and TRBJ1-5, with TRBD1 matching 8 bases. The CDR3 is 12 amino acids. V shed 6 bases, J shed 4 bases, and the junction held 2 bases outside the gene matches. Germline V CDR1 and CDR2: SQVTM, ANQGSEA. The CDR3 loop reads CSVGQANQPQHF. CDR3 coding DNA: TGCAGCGTGGGACAGGCAAATCAGCCCCAGCATTTT.

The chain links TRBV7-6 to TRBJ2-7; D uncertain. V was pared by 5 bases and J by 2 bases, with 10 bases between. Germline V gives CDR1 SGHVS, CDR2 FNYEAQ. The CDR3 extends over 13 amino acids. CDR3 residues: CASSPINTYEQYF. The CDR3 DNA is TGTGCCAGCAGCCCCATCAATACCTACGAGCAGTACTTC.

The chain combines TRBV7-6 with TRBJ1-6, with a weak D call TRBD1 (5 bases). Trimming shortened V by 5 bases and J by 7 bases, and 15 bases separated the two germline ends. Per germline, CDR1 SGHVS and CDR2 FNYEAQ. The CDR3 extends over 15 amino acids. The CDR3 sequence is CASSPTGGRNSPLHF. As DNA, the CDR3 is TGTGCCAGCAGCCCGACGGGGGGGAGGAATTCACCCCTCCACTTT.

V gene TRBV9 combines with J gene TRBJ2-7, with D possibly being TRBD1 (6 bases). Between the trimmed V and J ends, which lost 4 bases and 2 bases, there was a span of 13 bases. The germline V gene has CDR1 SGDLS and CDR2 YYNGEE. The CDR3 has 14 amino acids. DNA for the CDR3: TGTGCCAGCAGCCCCGACAGGCCACCCTACGAGCAGTACTTC. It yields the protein CASSPDRPPYEQYF.

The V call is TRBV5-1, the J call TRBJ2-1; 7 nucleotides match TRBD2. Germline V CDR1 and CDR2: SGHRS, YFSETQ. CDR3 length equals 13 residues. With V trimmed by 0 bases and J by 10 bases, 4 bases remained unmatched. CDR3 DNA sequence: TGCGCCAGCAGCTTGGTGGCTAGCGGAGAGCAGTTCTTC. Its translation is CASSLVASGEQFF.

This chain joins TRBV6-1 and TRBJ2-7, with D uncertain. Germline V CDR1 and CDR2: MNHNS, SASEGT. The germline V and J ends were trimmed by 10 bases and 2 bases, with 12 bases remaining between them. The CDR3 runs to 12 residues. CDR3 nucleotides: TGTGCCACCACCAGTGTTACCTACGAGCAGTACTTC. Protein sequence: CATTSVTYEQYF.

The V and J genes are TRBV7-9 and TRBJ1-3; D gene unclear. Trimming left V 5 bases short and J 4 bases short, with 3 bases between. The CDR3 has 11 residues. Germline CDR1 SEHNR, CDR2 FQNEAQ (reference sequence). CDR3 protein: CASSTGNTIYF. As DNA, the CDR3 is TGTGCCAGCAGCACCGGAAACACCATATATTTT.

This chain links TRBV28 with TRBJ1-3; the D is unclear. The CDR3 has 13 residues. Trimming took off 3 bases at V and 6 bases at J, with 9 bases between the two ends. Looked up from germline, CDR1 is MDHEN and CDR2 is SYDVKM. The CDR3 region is CASSLMRVNTIYF. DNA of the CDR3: TGTGCCAGCAGTTTGATGAGGGTAAACACCATATATTTT.

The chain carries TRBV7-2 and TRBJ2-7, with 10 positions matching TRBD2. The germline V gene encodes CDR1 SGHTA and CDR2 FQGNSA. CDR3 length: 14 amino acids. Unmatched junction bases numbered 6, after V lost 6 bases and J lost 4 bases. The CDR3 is CASSASGGAYEQYF. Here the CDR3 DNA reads TGTGCCAGCAGTGCAAGCGGGGGGGCATACGAGCAGTACTTC.

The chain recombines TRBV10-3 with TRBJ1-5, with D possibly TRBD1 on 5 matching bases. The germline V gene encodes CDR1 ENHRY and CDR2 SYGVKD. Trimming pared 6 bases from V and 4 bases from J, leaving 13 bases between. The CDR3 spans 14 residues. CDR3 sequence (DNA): TGTGCCATCAGAGGGACGGATCCGAATCAGCCCCAGCATTTT. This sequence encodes CAIRGTDPNQPQHF.

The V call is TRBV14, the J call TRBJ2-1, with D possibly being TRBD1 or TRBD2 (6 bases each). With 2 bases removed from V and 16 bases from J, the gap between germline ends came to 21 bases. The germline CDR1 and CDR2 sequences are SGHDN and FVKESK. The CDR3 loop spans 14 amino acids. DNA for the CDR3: TGTGCCAGCAGCCAAAGGGGGACCCGGGACTCACGTTTCTTC. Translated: CASSQRGTRDSRFF.

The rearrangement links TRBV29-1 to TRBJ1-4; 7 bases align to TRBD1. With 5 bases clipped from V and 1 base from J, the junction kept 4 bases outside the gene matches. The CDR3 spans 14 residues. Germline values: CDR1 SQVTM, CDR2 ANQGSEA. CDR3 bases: TGCAGCGTTTACTCAGGGGGAACTAATGAAAAACTGTTTTTT. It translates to CSVYSGGTNEKLFF.

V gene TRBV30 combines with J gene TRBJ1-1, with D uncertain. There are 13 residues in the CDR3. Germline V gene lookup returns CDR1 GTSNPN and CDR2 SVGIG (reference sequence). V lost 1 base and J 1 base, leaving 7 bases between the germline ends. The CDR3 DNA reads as TGTGCCTGGAGTGGACTCACGAACACTGAAGCTTTCTTT. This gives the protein CAWSGLTNTEAFF.

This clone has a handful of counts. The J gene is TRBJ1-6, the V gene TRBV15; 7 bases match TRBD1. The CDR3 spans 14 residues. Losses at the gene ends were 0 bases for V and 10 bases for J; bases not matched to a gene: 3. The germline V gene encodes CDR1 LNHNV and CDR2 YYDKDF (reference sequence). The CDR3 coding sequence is TGTGCCACCAGCAGAGATATACAGGGGTCACCCCTCCACTTT. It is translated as CATSRDIQGSPLHF. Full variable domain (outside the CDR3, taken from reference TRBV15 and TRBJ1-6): DAMVIQNPRYQVTQFGKPVTLSCSQTLNHNVMYWYQQKSSQAPKLLFHYYDKDFNNEADTPDNFQSRRPNTSFCFLDIRSPGLGDTAMYLCATSRDIQGSPLHFGNGTRLTVT.

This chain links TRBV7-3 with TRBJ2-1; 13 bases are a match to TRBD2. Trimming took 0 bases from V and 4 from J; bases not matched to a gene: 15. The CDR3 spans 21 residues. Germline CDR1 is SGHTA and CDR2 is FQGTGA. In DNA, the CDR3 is TGTGCCAGCAGCTTAACGCCCCGCCTCCGGACTAGCGGGAGTAGGTACAATGAGCAGTTCTTC. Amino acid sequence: CASSLTPRLRTSGSRYNEQFF.

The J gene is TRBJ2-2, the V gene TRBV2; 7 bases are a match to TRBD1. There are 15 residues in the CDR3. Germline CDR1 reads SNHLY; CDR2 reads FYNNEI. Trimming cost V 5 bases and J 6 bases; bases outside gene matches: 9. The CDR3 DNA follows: TGTGCCAGCAGTCAAATATCCGACAGGGCCGGGGAGCTGTTTTTT. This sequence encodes CASSQISDRAGELFF.